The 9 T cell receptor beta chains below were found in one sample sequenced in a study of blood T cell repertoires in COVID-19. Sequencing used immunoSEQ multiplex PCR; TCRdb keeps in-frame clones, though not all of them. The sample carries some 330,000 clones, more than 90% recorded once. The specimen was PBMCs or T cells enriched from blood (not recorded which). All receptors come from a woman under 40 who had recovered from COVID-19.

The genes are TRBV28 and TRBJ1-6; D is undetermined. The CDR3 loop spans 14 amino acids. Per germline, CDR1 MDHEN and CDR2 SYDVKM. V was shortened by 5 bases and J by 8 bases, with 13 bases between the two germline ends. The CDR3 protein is CASSPTEVHSPLHF. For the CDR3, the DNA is TGTGCCAGCAGTCCCACGGAGGTCCATTCACCCCTCCACTTT.

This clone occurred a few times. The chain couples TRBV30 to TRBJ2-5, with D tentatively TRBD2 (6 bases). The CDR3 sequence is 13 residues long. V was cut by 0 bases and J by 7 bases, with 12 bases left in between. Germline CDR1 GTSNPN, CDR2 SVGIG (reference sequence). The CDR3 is CAWSVRLDLTQYF. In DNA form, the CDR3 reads TGTGCCTGGAGTGTACGACTAGATCTGACCCAGTACTTC.

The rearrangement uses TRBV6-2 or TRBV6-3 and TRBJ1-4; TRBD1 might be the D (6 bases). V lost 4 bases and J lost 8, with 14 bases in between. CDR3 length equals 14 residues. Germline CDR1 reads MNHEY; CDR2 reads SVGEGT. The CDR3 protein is CASSFRQDREKLFF. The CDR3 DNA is TGTGCCAGCAGTTTCCGACAGGATCGGGAAAAACTGTTTTTT.

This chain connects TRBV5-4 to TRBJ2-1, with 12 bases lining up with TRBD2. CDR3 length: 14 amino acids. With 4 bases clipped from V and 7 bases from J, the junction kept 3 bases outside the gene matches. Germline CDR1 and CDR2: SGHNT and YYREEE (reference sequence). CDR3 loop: CASSIGLAGNEQFF. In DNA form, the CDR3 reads TGTGCCAGCAGCATAGGACTAGCGGGGAATGAGCAGTTCTTC.

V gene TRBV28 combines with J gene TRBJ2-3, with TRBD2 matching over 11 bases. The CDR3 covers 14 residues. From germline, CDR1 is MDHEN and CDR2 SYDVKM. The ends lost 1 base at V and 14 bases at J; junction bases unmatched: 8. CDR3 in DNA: TGTGCCAGCAGTTTATCACTAGCGGGAGTAGGTCTGTATTTT. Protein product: CASSLSLAGVGLYF.

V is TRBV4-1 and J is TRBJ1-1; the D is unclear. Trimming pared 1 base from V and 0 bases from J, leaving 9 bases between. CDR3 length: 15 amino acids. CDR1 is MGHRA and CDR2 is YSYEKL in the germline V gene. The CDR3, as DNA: TGCGCCAGCAGCCAAGGTCCCTCTATGAACACTGAAGCTTTCTTT. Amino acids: CASSQGPSMNTEAFF.

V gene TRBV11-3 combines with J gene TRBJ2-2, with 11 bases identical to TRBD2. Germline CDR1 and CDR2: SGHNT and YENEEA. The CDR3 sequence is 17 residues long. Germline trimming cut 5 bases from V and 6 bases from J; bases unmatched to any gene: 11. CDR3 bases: TGTGCCAGCAGCCCCCGGCTAGCGGGGGGTTTGGCCGGGGAGCTGTTTTTT. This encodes CASSPRLAGGLAGELFF.

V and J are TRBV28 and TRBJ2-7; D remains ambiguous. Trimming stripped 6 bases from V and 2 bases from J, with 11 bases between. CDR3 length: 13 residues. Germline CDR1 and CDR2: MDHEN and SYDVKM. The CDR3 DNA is TGTGCCAGCAGCATCGGAGTCCCCTACGAGCAGTACTTC. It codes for CASSIGVPYEQYF.

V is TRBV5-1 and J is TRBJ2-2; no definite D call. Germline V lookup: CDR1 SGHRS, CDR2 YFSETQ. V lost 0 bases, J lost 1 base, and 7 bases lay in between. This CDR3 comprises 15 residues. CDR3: CASSLGPLNTGELFF. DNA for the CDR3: TGCGCCAGCAGCTTGGGGCCGCTGAACACCGGGGAGCTGTTTTTT.